This T cell receptor (beta chain) is drawn from a study of T cell repertoires in cytomegalovirus infection. On the study more broadly: TCR beta signatures that were public indicated CMV infection and matching HLA type.

Study-wide findings and caveats: Totalled public TCR beta family frequency picked out people who carried CMV plus the relevant HLA. The ex vivo response was dominated by HLA-C-restricted CMV-specific TCR beta clonotypes.

This clonotype was counted at least ten times. Its antigen is not known. Using its own MiXCR run on the reads, TCRdb lists one record per CDR3 protein. The sample lists around 300,000 distinct CDR3 sequences, 20% to 30% occurring once. The CDR3 has 18 amino acids. The J segment lost 2 bases and the V segment lost 1 base, leaving 9 bases of the junction unmatched. CDR1 is LGHNA, CDR2 YSLEER, per germline. This sequence originates from a human donor in good health (CMV status not recorded). Some clones in this sample may be carry-over from other donors' samples. The genes are TRBV4-3 and TRBJ2-3, with 10 bases that match TRBD1. Sequenced input: PBMCs. This CDR3 is CASSQVPGQGMDTDTQYF. CDR3 sequence (DNA): TGCGCCAGCAGCCAAGTCCCGGGACAGGGGATGGACACAGATACGCAGTATTTT.